The clone carrying this TCR beta chain was recorded only once. What it recognizes is unknown. The data belong to a study of CD8 T cells in Susac syndrome. General study points: The study recognized that its TCR sequencing and HLA analysis covered a relatively small number of individuals.

Random hexamers were used to reverse transcribe the RNA input (about 0.5 to 1 ug). A multiplex approach, immunoSEQ multiplex PCR, amplified TCR beta CDR3 across 54 Vbeta and 13 Jbeta. TCRdb analysed the immunoSEQ multiplex PCR reads with MiXCR anew, one entry per CDR3 protein. The sample comprises 100,000 or so distinct CDR3 sequences, around nine tenths of which are singletons, and more than 0.13% rests with the top ten. The source is a human donor in good health. The specimen was CD4+ T cells from PBMCs.

CDR3 coding DNA: TGTGCCAGCACTGGCAGAAACATTCAGTACTTC. Its translation is CASTGRNIQYF. The chain recombines TRBV2 with TRBJ2-4; D not resolved. CDR3 length: 11 amino acids. V lost 7 bases and J lost 6, with 7 bases in between. Looked up from germline, CDR1 is SNHLY and CDR2 is FYNNEI.